The 16 T cell receptor beta chains in this list originate from one sample, sequenced in a study of T cell changes during pregnancy in multiple sclerosis. Some clones are missing from TCRdb's copy, which holds only in-frame ones; the method was immunoSEQ multiplex PCR. In the table there are 50,000 to 60,000 clones, around nine tenths of which are singletons. The sequencing used CD4+ T cells from peripheral blood mononuclear cells, collected in the third trimester of pregnancy. These receptors came from a female donor with multiple sclerosis, enrolled in a pregnancy study.

The V gene is TRBV7-8, the J gene TRBJ2-1; TRBD2 aligns across 9 bases. This CDR3 is 18 amino acids long. The germline V gene encodes CDR1 SGHVS and CDR2 FQNEAQ. The J segment lost 3 bases and the V segment lost 5 bases, leaving 14 bases of the junction unmatched. The CDR3 is CASSDIDPRLADYNEQFF. DNA for the CDR3: TGTGCCAGCAGCGACATCGACCCAAGACTAGCGGACTACAATGAGCAGTTCTTC.

The rearrangement joins TRBV9 to TRBJ2-7, with 13 bases that match TRBD2. Trimming cost V 3 bases and J 0 bases; bases outside gene matches: 9. This CDR3 comprises 18 residues. Germline V lookup: CDR1 SGDLS, CDR2 YYNGEE. CDR3 sequence: CASSEGTSGNKISYEQYF. The CDR3 DNA follows: TGTGCCAGCAGCGAAGGGACTAGCGGGAACAAGATCTCCTACGAGCAGTACTTC.

This clone was counted a single time. This chain uses TRBV7-9 with TRBJ2-3; TRBD2 agrees at 8 bases. Germline V gene data show CDR1 as SEHNR and CDR2 as FQNEAQ (reference sequence). Trimming at V came to 7 bases and at J to 2 bases, leaving 5 bases not matched to a gene. The CDR3 runs 14 residues. The CDR3 reads CASTGGFPTDTQYF. CDR3 DNA: TGTGCCAGCACGGGAGGGTTCCCCACAGATACGCAGTATTTT.

A few counts support this clone. The DNA for the CDR3 is TGTGCCAGTAGAGCGGAGGGGAGGCACTATGGCTACACCTTC. It translates to CASRAEGRHYGYTF. The chain carries TRBV19 and TRBJ1-2, with a weak D call TRBD1 (5 bases). V was shortened by 6 bases and J by 3 bases, with 14 bases between the two germline ends. Germline values: CDR1 LNHDA, CDR2 SQIVND (reference sequence). The length of the CDR3 is 14 residues.

The rearrangement links TRBV2 to TRBJ2-5, with 10 bases fitting TRBD1. V was clipped by 5 bases and J by 6 bases; unmatched bases: 15. Germline values: CDR1 SNHLY, CDR2 FYNNEI. CDR3 length: 17 residues. CDR3 bases: TGTGCCAGCAGTCCCGGGACAGGGGTGACGGGGGGAAAGACCCAGTACTTC. As protein: CASSPGTGVTGGKTQYF.

The chain uses TRBV7-9 and TRBJ1-1; unclear D gene. Between the trimmed V and J ends, which lost 5 bases and 4 bases, there was a span of 17 bases. CDR1 SEHNR and CDR2 FQNEAQ come from the germline V gene (reference sequence). The CDR3 extends over 15 amino acids. The CDR3 sequence is CASSPSSDGSTEAFF. In DNA, the CDR3 is TGTGCCAGCAGCCCCAGTTCGGATGGGAGCACTGAAGCTTTCTTT.

V gene TRBV9 combines with J gene TRBJ2-7; weak D call: TRBD1 (6 bases). The V gene's germline CDR1 is SGDLS and CDR2 YYNGEE. The CDR3 consists of 15 residues. Trimming left V 1 base short and J 0 bases short, with 11 bases between. This CDR3 is CASSVTGTSSYEQYF. The CDR3 DNA is TGTGCCAGCAGCGTAACCGGGACATCCTCCTACGAGCAGTACTTC.

V usage is TRBV7-2 and J usage is TRBJ1-4; 8 nucleotides align to TRBD1. The CDR3 runs to 14 residues. Losses at the gene ends were 3 bases for V and 13 bases for J; bases not matched to a gene: 10. Germline lookup yields CDR1 SGHTA and CDR2 FQGNSA. The CDR3 is CASSFALSGQALFF. The CDR3 coding sequence is TGTGCCAGCAGCTTCGCCCTATCGGGACAGGCACTGTTTTTT.

This rearrangement joins TRBV7-3 to TRBJ2-3; 8 bases map to TRBD1. Germline V lookup: CDR1 SGHTA, CDR2 FQGTGA. CDR3 length: 15 amino acids. Germline trimming cut 5 bases from V and 4 bases from J; bases unmatched to any gene: 8. The CDR3 is CASSDRGPGADTQYF. As DNA, the CDR3 is TGTGCCAGCAGCGACAGGGGCCCGGGAGCAGATACGCAGTATTTT.

The chain links TRBV30 to TRBJ1-2; a possible D gene is TRBD1 (6 bases). The V end was cut by 3 bases, the J end by 5 bases, with 10 bases between. This CDR3 is built from 12 residues. Germline V gene sequence: CDR1 GTSNPN, CDR2 SVGIG (reference sequence). CDR3: CAWSEQGYGYTF. CDR3 in DNA: TGTGCCTGGAGCGAACAGGGATATGGCTACACCTTC.

This clone has only one observation. This chain joins TRBV28 and TRBJ1-5; TRBD1 matches 9 bases. This CDR3 has 15 amino acids. Germline V CDR1 and CDR2: MDHEN, SYDVKM. V was pared by 5 bases and J by 4 bases, with 6 bases of the junction left unmatched. In DNA, the CDR3 is TGTGCCAGCAGTGGAACCGGGACAGGGAATCAGCCCCAGCATTTT. This codes for CASSGTGTGNQPQHF.

V is TRBV6-5 and J is TRBJ1-6, with D possibly matching TRBD1 (6 bases). Germline loops: CDR1 MNHEY, CDR2 SVGAGI. The CDR3 has 15 residues. The V end lost 6 bases, the J end lost 10 bases, and 19 bases lay between the germline ends. The CDR3 nucleotides read TGTGCCAGCAGCCGCTGGTTGGGGGCAGGATCACCCCTCCACTTT. Amino acid sequence: CASSRWLGAGSPLHF.

This clone appeared once. The J gene is TRBJ2-6, the V gene TRBV27; 9 bases align to TRBD1. With 5 bases clipped from V and 11 bases from J, the junction kept 13 bases outside the gene matches. The CDR3 loop spans 16 amino acids. The germline CDR1 and CDR2 sequences are MNHEY and SMNVEV (reference sequence). In DNA form, the CDR3 reads TGTGCCAGCAGTCCCGGAGGACAGGGGAAAAGGGACGTCCTGACTTTC. It codes for CASSPGGQGKRDVLTF.

This clone showed up just once. The chain uses TRBV9 and TRBJ2-3; no reliable D call. CDR3 length: 13 residues. CDR1 is SGDLS and CDR2 is YYNGEE in the germline V gene. Trimming took off 4 bases at V and 4 bases at J, with 10 bases between the two ends. CDR3 residues: CASSPRISDTQYF. CDR3 bases: TGTGCCAGCAGCCCCCGTATCTCAGATACGCAGTATTTT.

The chain has TRBV6-4 and TRBJ1-2; D not certain. The V gene lost 2 bases and the J gene lost 8 bases, with 12 bases spanning the gap. The CDR3 runs to 13 residues. CDR1 is MRHNA and CDR2 is SNTAGT in the germline V gene. CDR3 in DNA: TGTGCCAGCAGTGACGAGGGCCGGGGAGGCTACACCTTC. Protein: CASSDEGRGGYTF.

V and J are TRBV11-2 and TRBJ1-1, with D possibly matching TRBD1 (6 bases). This CDR3 comprises 14 residues. V was cut by 3 bases and J by 4 bases, with 12 bases left in between. Germline V gene data show CDR1 as SGHAT and CDR2 as FQNNGV. The CDR3 region has the DNA TGTGCCAGCAGCTTTCAGGGGCAAACCACTGAAGCTTTCTTT. This translates into CASSFQGQTTEAFF.